The present T cell receptor beta chain was sequenced within a study of blood T cell repertoires in COVID-19 (dated by TCRdb to about 2020). Background for the entire study: Samples covering the acute and convalescent phases of COVID-19 were provided by collaborators in the United States, Italy and Spain. The prospective study material was composed of cDNA or gDNA derived from T cells, B-cell-depleted T cells, or PBMCs. Deeply sampled blood TCRbeta repertoires from subjects exposed to, actively infected with, or recovered from COVID-19 were included in the dataset. The repertoires were made available in a free public database intended to serve as a resource for research on the immune response to SARS-CoV-2. The samples were drawn from two sources: the first 160 participants of the ongoing ImmuneRACE study, and 1,000 to 1,500 subjects contributed by 6 global collaborators. A de-identified subject ID, COVID-19 status, age in years and sex were almost always included in the sample metadata. Where available, HLA class I and class II types were taken from metadata supplied by the sample provider and were not determined by assay-based typing.

The CDR3, from cysteine to phenylalanine, totals 12 residues. The sequence is cut down to CDR3 DNA, 36 bases in frame from base 1. V lost 2 bases and J lost 8 bases; the stretch between them is 6 bases long. Based on the germline V gene (reference sequence), the CDR1 and CDR2 sequences are SEHNR and FQNEAQ. Study-wide conclusions, independent of this receptor: The amount of clinical and demographic metadata varied by source and participant and was provided uncurated.

There are a few counts of this clone. It lacks a known antigen. No base quality information exists; no much larger clone differs at one position. TCRbeta CDR3 regions were amplified from genomic DNA by means of the immunoSEQ Assay, a bias-controlled multiplex PCR. The original pipeline was this. The number of nucleated cells in each sample was estimated from the amplification of reference gene primers within the assay. To quantify the absolute abundance of each unique TCRbeta CDR3 rearrangement, sequence reads were collapsed and filtered. For each sample, productive Simpson clonality was calculated as the square root of Simpson's diversity index over productive rearrangements. TCRdb provides this immuneACCESS table in a form limited to in-frame rearrangements. Some clones are lacking; in checked studies, under half of them reflect an unresolved V gene, and why the rest are absent is not known. From that table come the V and J calls and clone size; the DNA was used to work out D and trimming. In all, the sample holds hundreds of thousands of clones, and about nine tenths of those were seen once. The ten largest clones capture about 4% of the sample.

Participants in the prospective study were aged roughly 18 to 100 years, lived in about two dozen United States geographic areas, and enrolled through a virtual design. In the prospective study, cohorts were assigned on the basis of participant-reported clinical history obtained from a screening survey and a study questionnaire. For ImmuneRACE Cohort 3, a participant was defined as recovered based on two consecutive negative NP/OP PCR tests, clearance by a healthcare professional, or resolution of symptoms. In the prospective study, mobile phlebotomists collected whole blood, serum and a nasopharyngeal or oropharyngeal swab from each participant. Participants in the prospective study had the option to provide additional blood draws and questionnaires over a 2-month period. Before DNA extraction, prospective study blood samples were shipped either frozen or at room temperature.

Input material: PBMCs or T cells enriched from blood (not recorded which). Recombination linked TRBV7-9 to TRBJ1-4; the D gene is unclear. This clonotype originated in a man aged 30 to 45 who had recovered from COVID-19. The nucleotides are TGTGCCAGCAGCTTATCCGAGGAAAAACTGTTTTTT. This yields the protein CASSLSEEKLFF.